The rows below give T cell receptor beta chains drawn from one sample of a study of blood T cells in healthy people across ages. TCRdb re-derived calls from the 5' RACE reads in MiXCR, one entry per CDR3 protein. The profile shows approximately 1.5 million distinct CDR3 sequences, about 45% of them singletons. Sequencing was carried out using blood. The receptors here all came from a woman between 18 and 29 years old in good health. CDR3s include the opening cysteine and the closing phenylalanine or tryptophan. A D gene is named only where the DNA matches it firmly. Expanded clones get a size class; other rows say once, few or many, or leave the size out.

clone_size: -; v_call: TRBV9; d_call: TRBD1; j_call: TRBJ1-2; cdr3_aa: CASSSGGPGDGYTF; cdr3_nt: TGTGCCAGCAGCTCAGGGGGGCCAGGGGACGGCTACACCTTC
clone_size: once; v_call: TRBV12-5; d_call: -; j_call: TRBJ1-4; cdr3_aa: CASGLSPGPGKEKLFF; cdr3_nt: TGTGCTAGTGGTTTGTCCCCTGGGCCGGGGAAGGAAAAACTGTTTTTT
clone_size: few; v_call: TRBV7-9; d_call: TRBD1; j_call: TRBJ2-7; cdr3_aa: CASSLAGTGGEQYF; cdr3_nt: TGTGCCAGCAGCCTCGCCGGGACAGGGGGCGAGCAGTACTTC
clone_size: -; v_call: TRBV29-1; d_call: TRBD2; j_call: TRBJ2-7; cdr3_aa: CSVSGLAEAFTEQYF; cdr3_nt: TGCAGCGTTTCGGGACTAGCGGAGGCCTTTACCGAGCAGTACTTC
clone_size: -; v_call: TRBV25-1; d_call: TRBD1; j_call: TRBJ1-2; cdr3_aa: CASSELSDRVGDGYTF; cdr3_nt: TGTGCCAGCAGTGAATTGTCGGACAGGGTCGGCGATGGCTACACCTTC
clone_size: -; v_call: TRBV4-1; d_call: -; j_call: TRBJ1-1; cdr3_aa: CASSRNIGGSEAFF; cdr3_nt: TGCGCCAGCAGCCGGAACATCGGGGGAAGTGAAGCTTTCTTT
clone_size: few; v_call: TRBV20-1; d_call: -; j_call: TRBJ1-5; cdr3_aa: CSAWMGQPNQPQHF; cdr3_nt: TGCAGTGCTTGGATGGGACAACCGAATCAGCCCCAGCATTTT
clone_size: -; v_call: TRBV27; d_call: -; j_call: TRBJ1-2; cdr3_aa: CASGERVGYGYTF; cdr3_nt: TGTGCCAGCGGGGAAAGGGTGGGCTATGGCTACACCTTC
clone_size: -; v_call: TRBV27; d_call: -; j_call: TRBJ2-1; cdr3_aa: CASRFGGGYNEQFF; cdr3_nt: TGTGCCAGTAGATTTGGAGGGGGTTACAATGAGCAGTTCTTC
clone_size: -; v_call: TRBV6-2/TRBV6-3; d_call: -; j_call: TRBJ1-1; cdr3_aa: CANSYLRRTEAFF; cdr3_nt: TGTGCCAACAGTTACCTTCGTCGGACTGAAGCTTTCTTT
clone_size: -; v_call: TRBV19; d_call: -; j_call: TRBJ1-5; cdr3_aa: CASSSGGGNQPQHF; cdr3_nt: TGTGCCAGTAGTTCCGGGGGCGGCAATCAGCCCCAGCATTTT
clone_size: -; v_call: TRBV28; d_call: TRBD2; j_call: TRBJ2-3; cdr3_aa: CASSSSGRAANTQYF; cdr3_nt: TGTGCCAGCAGTTCCAGCGGGAGGGCCGCAAATACGCAGTATTTT
clone_size: -; v_call: TRBV18; d_call: -; j_call: TRBJ2-3; cdr3_aa: CASSPADRTDTQYF; cdr3_nt: TGTGCCAGCTCACCGGCCGACCGCACAGATACGCAGTATTTT
clone_size: -; v_call: TRBV12-3/TRBV12-4; d_call: TRBD1; j_call: TRBJ1-1; cdr3_aa: CASSVRGQGMNTEAFF; cdr3_nt: TGTGCCAGCAGCGTGAGAGGACAGGGAATGAACACTGAAGCTTTCTTT
clone_size: few; v_call: TRBV5-1; d_call: -; j_call: TRBJ2-2; cdr3_aa: CASRQWAGSNTGELFF; cdr3_nt: TGCGCCAGCAGGCAGTGGGCAGGCTCGAACACCGGGGAGCTGTTTTTT
clone_size: -; v_call: TRBV11-3; d_call: -; j_call: TRBJ2-1; cdr3_aa: CASSLRPSYEQFF; cdr3_nt: TGTGCCAGCAGCTTAAGACCCTCCTACGAGCAGTTCTTC
clone_size: -; v_call: TRBV15; d_call: -; j_call: TRBJ2-7; cdr3_aa: CATGRRRNYEQYF; cdr3_nt: TGTGCCACCGGCAGAAGGCGAAATTACGAGCAGTACTTC
clone_size: few; v_call: TRBV7-8; d_call: -; j_call: TRBJ1-2; cdr3_aa: CASSPSREGGYGYTF; cdr3_nt: TGTGCCAGCAGCCCCTCTAGGGAGGGGGGCTATGGCTACACCTTC
clone_size: once; v_call: TRBV12-3/TRBV12-4; d_call: TRBD1; j_call: TRBJ1-1; cdr3_aa: CASLQGASREAFF; cdr3_nt: TGTGCCTCCTTACAGGGGGCTAGTAGGGAAGCTTTCTTT
clone_size: once; v_call: TRBV25-1; d_call: -; j_call: TRBJ1-3; cdr3_aa: CASKGIGNTIYF; cdr3_nt: TGTGCCAGCAAAGGAATTGGAAACACCATATATTTT
clone_size: -; v_call: TRBV6-1; d_call: -; j_call: TRBJ1-1; cdr3_aa: CASSETENEAFF; cdr3_nt: TGTGCCAGCAGTGAGACTGAGAATGAAGCTTTCTTT
clone_size: -; v_call: TRBV12-3/TRBV12-4; d_call: TRBD2; j_call: TRBJ2-1; cdr3_aa: CASSLGGRGHNEQFF; cdr3_nt: TGTGCCAGCAGTTTGGGCGGGAGGGGCCACAATGAGCAGTTCTTC